The clone carrying this T cell receptor beta chain was detected ten times or more. V trimming: 1 base; J trimming: 8 bases; junction bases outside the gene matches: 1. The CDR3 sequence is 14 residues long. Germline V gene sequence: CDR1 SGHTA, CDR2 FQGNSA. This sample is part of a study of blood T cell repertoires in COVID-19. As processed by the authors: Scientists estimated how many nucleated cells there were by amplifying reference gene primers. Libraries were prepared by immunoSEQ multiplex PCR; TCRdb keeps only in-frame clonotypes and omits some of them. V, J and clone size reflect that table, while D and trimming were determined from the DNA. Among 160,000 or so clones, around 90% were seen once, and the ten largest hold around 2.1%.

The clonotype comes from a man between 18 and 29 years old with acute or convalescent COVID-19. The sample consisted of peripheral blood. The J gene is TRBJ2-4, the V gene TRBV7-2; 11 bases fit TRBD2. In DNA, the CDR3 is TGTGCCAGCAGCTTAGAACTAGCGGGGGACATTCAGTACTTC. It codes for CASSLELAGDIQYF.